The 17 T cell receptor beta chains below come from one sample, sequenced in a study of blood T cell repertoires in COVID-19. Assay used: immunoSEQ multiplex PCR; TCRdb lists only in-frame clones, some missing. The sample includes 20,000 to 25,000 clones, roughly 73% of them seen just once. The material sequenced was peripheral blood. The receptor set was obtained from a human donor in a cohort sampled during active or convalescent COVID-19.

As regards this clone: One end of the junction varies from germline; a read error may be responsible. The chain recombines TRBV11-2 with TRBJ2-3; 9 bases are shared with TRBD2. In germline, CDR1 is SGHAT, CDR2 FQNNGV. The CDR3 is 14 amino acids. CDR3 amino acids: CASNLAGVADTQYF. As DNA, the CDR3 is TGTGCCAGCAACTTAGCGGGAGTGGCAGATACGCAGTATTTT.

The chain links TRBV5-1 to TRBJ1-5, with D possibly being TRBD1 (5 bases). CDR3 size: 15 residues. Trimming cost V 0 bases and J 2 bases, with 9 bases left between them. Germline CDR1 SGHRS, CDR2 YFSETQ. The CDR3 loop is CASSLEGGGNQPQHF. The CDR3 region has the DNA TGCGCCAGCAGCTTGGAAGGAGGGGGCAATCAGCCCCAGCATTTT.

This chain joins TRBV6-5 and TRBJ2-5; possible D gene TRBD1, 7 bases. Germline loops: CDR1 MNHEY, CDR2 SVGAGI. V lost 6 bases and J 2 bases, leaving 16 bases between the germline ends. There are 15 residues in the CDR3. The chain's CDR3 is CASRPGGLGQETQYF. For the CDR3, the DNA is TGTGCCAGCAGACCAGGGGGGTTGGGACAAGAGACCCAGTACTTC.

This chain uses TRBV15 with TRBJ2-3; D is uncertain. Trimming shortened V by 0 bases and J by 10 bases, and 11 bases separated the two germline ends. The V gene's germline CDR1 is LNHNV and CDR2 YYDKDF (reference sequence). The CDR3 spans 13 residues. The CDR3: CATSRDKRGPQYF. In DNA form, the CDR3 reads TGTGCCACCAGCAGAGATAAACGCGGCCCGCAGTATTTT.

This clone has more than one count but fewer than ten. The chain employs TRBV7-9 and TRBJ2-1; possible D gene TRBD2, 6 bases. This CDR3 contains 15 residues. From germline, CDR1 is SEHNR and CDR2 FQNEAQ (reference sequence). The V end lost 5 bases, the J end lost 4 bases, and 15 bases lay between the germline ends. Here the CDR3 DNA reads TGTGCCAGCAGCCCCGTGGGCGGGGCTTACAATGAGCAGTTCTTC. Amino acid sequence: CASSPVGGAYNEQFF.

V and J are TRBV29-1 and TRBJ1-2; D remains ambiguous. Per germline, CDR1 SQVTM and CDR2 ANQGSEA. V lost 7 bases and J 4 bases, leaving 10 bases between the germline ends. There are 11 residues in the CDR3. The CDR3 DNA reads TGCAGCGGACGGGAGGGCTATGGCTACACCTTC. It yields the protein CSGREGYGYTF.

This chain links TRBV27 with TRBJ2-5; TRBD2 aligns across 9 bases. CDR3 length equals 16 residues. Germline V lookup: CDR1 MNHEY, CDR2 SMNVEV (reference sequence). Losses at the gene ends were 8 bases for V and 1 base for J; bases not matched to a gene: 11. The CDR3 DNA reads TGTGCCAGCGCTCCCTGGGGCGGGAGGGTCCAAGAGACCCAGTACTTC. Its translation is CASAPWGGRVQETQYF.

The rearrangement links TRBV5-4 to TRBJ1-4; the D gene is possibly TRBD1 (6 bases). The germline CDR1 and CDR2 sequences are SGHNT and YYREEE (reference sequence). The CDR3 consists of 16 residues. Trimming shortened V by 4 bases and J by 9 bases, and 22 bases separated the two germline ends. Here the CDR3 reads CASSLDPGGELKKLFF. In DNA, the CDR3 is TGTGCCAGCAGCCTAGATCCGGGGGGCGAGTTAAAAAAACTGTTTTTT.

The chain uses TRBV5-1 and TRBJ2-2; a possible D gene is TRBD2 (6 bases). Germline CDR1 reads SGHRS; CDR2 reads YFSETQ. The CDR3 length is 14 residues. The ends were cut back, 4 bases at V and 8 bases at J, with 15 bases in the middle. This CDR3 is CASSGHPSAGELFF. The CDR3 coding sequence is TGCGCCAGCAGCGGGCATCCTAGCGCGGGGGAGCTGTTTTTT. The full variable domain, its missing parts supplied by reference TRBV5-1 and TRBJ2-2, is KAGVTQTPRYLIKTRGQQVTLSCSPISGHRSVSWYQQTPGQGLQFLFEYFSETQRNKGNFPGRFSGRQFSNSRSEMNVSTLELGDSALYLCASSGHPSAGELFFGEGSRLTVL.

This clone was counted a few times. The chain employs TRBV20-1 and TRBJ2-5; weak D call: TRBD1 (6 bases). The V end was cut by 6 bases, the J end by 5 bases, with 10 bases between. The CDR3 totals 11 residues. Per the germline V gene, CDR1 is DFQATT and CDR2 is SNEGSKA (reference sequence). The CDR3 here is CSARQGETQYF. DNA of the CDR3: TGCAGTGCCAGGCAGGGGGAGACCCAGTACTTC.

The chain combines TRBV19 with TRBJ2-7, with D possibly being TRBD1 (6 bases). The CDR3 has 12 residues. Germline values: CDR1 LNHDA, CDR2 SQIVND (reference sequence). The V end lost 9 bases, the J end lost 5 bases, and 14 bases lay between the germline ends. CDR3 in amino acids: CASRDTRHEQYF. The DNA for the CDR3 is TGTGCCAGCCGGGACACTCGTCACGAGCAGTACTTC.

This clone was seen just once. The V call is TRBV5-1, the J call TRBJ1-4, with TRBD1 identical over 10 bases. J gave up 8 bases and V 4 bases, and 11 bases lay outside the gene matches. Germline assignment: CDR1 SGHRS and CDR2 YFSETQ. The length of the CDR3 is 16 residues. CDR3 residues: CASSRDRGPWGEKLFF. The CDR3 bases are TGCGCCAGCAGCCGGGACAGGGGTCCCTGGGGGGAAAAACTGTTTTTT.

The V gene is TRBV6-5, the J gene TRBJ1-5; D uncertain. Trimming stripped 8 bases from V and 11 bases from J, with 16 bases between. Germline V gene data show CDR1 as MNHEY and CDR2 as SVGAGI. The CDR3 totals 12 residues. The CDR3 sequence is CASVATTGAQHF. CDR3 DNA sequence: TGTGCCAGCGTGGCGACGACGGGAGCCCAGCATTTT.

This clone appeared once. The genes are TRBV19 and TRBJ2-1; D gene unclear. Germline CDR1 and CDR2: LNHDA and SQIVND (reference sequence). V shed 3 bases and J shed 7 bases, with 22 bases lying between them. The CDR3 runs to 17 residues. CDR3 amino acids: CASSIFFGPSRRNEQFF. The CDR3, as DNA: TGTGCCAGTAGTATTTTTTTCGGCCCCTCGAGGCGGAATGAGCAGTTCTTC.

This rearrangement joins TRBV19 to TRBJ2-7, with unresolved D. Germline V gene lookup returns CDR1 LNHDA and CDR2 SQIVND (reference sequence). This CDR3 spans 13 amino acids. V gave up 1 base and J gave up 3 bases, with 7 bases separating them. CDR3 bases: TGTGCCAGTAGTATAGGGCTCAACTACGAGCAGTACTTC. Encoded protein: CASSIGLNYEQYF.

J is TRBJ2-7 and V is TRBV18; perhaps TRBD2 as D (5 bases). Germline V gene lookup returns CDR1 KGHSH and CDR2 LQKENI. V lost 6 bases, J lost 6 bases, and 24 bases lay in between. The CDR3 has 16 residues. In nucleotides, the CDR3 is TGTGCCAGCTCCCGAACCGACTTCGGGGTCTGGAGCGAGCAGTACTTC. Its protein product is CASSRTDFGVWSEQYF.

The gene calls are TRBV19 and TRBJ1-1; 7 bases agree with TRBD1. Unmatched junction bases numbered 11, after V lost 9 bases and J lost 1 base. The CDR3 length is 15 residues. The V gene's germline CDR1 is LNHDA and CDR2 SQIVND (reference sequence). Here the CDR3 reads CASKPGQMWNTEAFF. In DNA form, the CDR3 reads TGTGCCAGCAAACCGGGACAGATGTGGAACACTGAAGCTTTCTTT.